The rows below give T cell receptor beta chains drawn from one sample of a study of blood T cell repertoires in COVID-19. Repertoires were generated with immunoSEQ multiplex PCR, while TCRdb's copy carries only in-frame clones and drops some. The sample lists over 130,000 clones, about 90% occurring once. Sequencing was done on a sample of peripheral blood. The receptors were gathered from a man aged 55 to 70 with active or convalescent COVID-19. Each CDR3 is given with its conserved first and last residue.

v_gene,CDR3aa
TRBV19,CASSSRDKPGYGYTF
TRBV7-9,CASSLGTGVSETQYF
TRBV7-6,CASSFGRSYEQYF
TRBV19,CASSIWGTGYSNQPQHF
TRBV2,CASARLAQETQYF
TRBV5-1,CASSRTGGETQYF
TRBV5-5,CASSSGQGLGNEQYF
TRBV9,CASSPEPGQAITGELFF
TRBV7-2,CASSLVAGVNTEAFF
TRBV18,CASSPLLQGPDTQYF
TRBV28,CASSLGQGAGNTEAFF
TRBV6-5,CASMDRGDTEAFF
TRBV28,CASSPHAGPTYEQYF
TRBV10-3,CAISATSGPSYEQYF
TRBV7-9,CASRFGGFSYEQYF
TRBV19,CASSIRDSPPNEQFF
TRBV11-2,CASSRGLGTLYEQYF
TRBV2,CASNRLAYEQYF
TRBV10-3,CAISEGTDTEAFF
TRBV6-5,CASSQTGNTEAFF
TRBV19,CASSSQSVGSSYEQYF
TRBV6-1,CASSKAGTSVSHEQYF